This TCR beta chain came from a study of radiotherapy plus CTLA-4 blockade in lung cancer. Study as a whole: Objective response was observed in roughly a sixth of patients, and disease control in 31%.

Method: immunoSEQ multiplex PCR; TCRdb's copy keeps in-frame clones and lacks some. The sample carries about 73,000 clones, around 86% recorded once. Germline V gene lookup returns CDR1 SGHDT and CDR2 YYEEEE. This CDR3 has 15 residues. V dropped 0 bases and J dropped 1 base, with 10 bases sitting between them. The source is a human donor with non-small cell lung cancer that progressed on radiotherapy plus ipilimumab. This sample comprised peripheral blood, obtained from a patient treated with radiotherapy plus ipilimumab. The chain couples TRBV5-6 to TRBJ1-1; D is unresolved. The CDR3 sequence is CASSLVGRTNTEAFF. The DNA for the CDR3 is TGTGCCAGCAGCTTGGTTGGACGGACGAACACTGAAGCTTTCTTT.